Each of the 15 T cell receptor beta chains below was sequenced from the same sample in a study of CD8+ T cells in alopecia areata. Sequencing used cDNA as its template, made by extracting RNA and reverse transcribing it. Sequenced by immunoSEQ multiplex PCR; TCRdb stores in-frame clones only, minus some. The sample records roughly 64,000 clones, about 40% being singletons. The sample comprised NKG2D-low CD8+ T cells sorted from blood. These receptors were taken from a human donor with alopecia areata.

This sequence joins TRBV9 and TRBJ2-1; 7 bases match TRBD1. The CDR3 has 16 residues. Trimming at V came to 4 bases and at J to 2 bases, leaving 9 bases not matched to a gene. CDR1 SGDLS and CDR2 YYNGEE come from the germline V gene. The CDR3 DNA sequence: TGTGCCAGCAGCCCCTCAGGGGACAGCACCTACAATGAGCAGTTCTTC. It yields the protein CASSPSGDSTYNEQFF.

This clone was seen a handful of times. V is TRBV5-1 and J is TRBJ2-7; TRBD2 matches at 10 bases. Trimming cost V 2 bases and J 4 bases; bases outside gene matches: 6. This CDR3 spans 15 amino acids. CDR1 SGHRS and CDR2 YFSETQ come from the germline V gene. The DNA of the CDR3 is TGCGCCAGCAGCTTAGCGGGAGGGCCGGCGTACGAGCAGTACTTC. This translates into CASSLAGGPAYEQYF.

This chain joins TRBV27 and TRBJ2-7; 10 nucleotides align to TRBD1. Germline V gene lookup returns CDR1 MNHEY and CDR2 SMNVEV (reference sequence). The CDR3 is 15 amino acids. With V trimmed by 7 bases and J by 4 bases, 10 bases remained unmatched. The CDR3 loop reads CASIQLGQGGYEQYF. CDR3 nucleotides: TGTGCCAGCATTCAACTCGGACAGGGGGGGTACGAGCAGTACTTC.

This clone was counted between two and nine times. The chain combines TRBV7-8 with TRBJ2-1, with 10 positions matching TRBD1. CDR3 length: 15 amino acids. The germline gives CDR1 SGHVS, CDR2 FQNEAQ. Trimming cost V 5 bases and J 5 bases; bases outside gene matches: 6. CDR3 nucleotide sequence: TGTGCCAGCAGCCCGAGGACAGGGGGTAACAATGAGCAGTTCTTC. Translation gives CASSPRTGGNNEQFF.

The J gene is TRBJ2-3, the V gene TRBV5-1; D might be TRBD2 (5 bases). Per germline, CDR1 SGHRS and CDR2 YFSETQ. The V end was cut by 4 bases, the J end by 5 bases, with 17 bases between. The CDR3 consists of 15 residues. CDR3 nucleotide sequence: TGCGCCAGCAGCGGAAGAGGGTTCTTTATAGATACGCAGTATTTT. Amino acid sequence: CASSGRGFFIDTQYF.

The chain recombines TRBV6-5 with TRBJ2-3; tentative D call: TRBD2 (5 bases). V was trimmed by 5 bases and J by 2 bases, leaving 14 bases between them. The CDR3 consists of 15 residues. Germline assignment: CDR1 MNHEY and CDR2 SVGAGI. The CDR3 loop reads CASSVTPGNTDTQYF. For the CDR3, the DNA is TGTGCCAGCAGTGTAACACCGGGGAACACAGATACGCAGTATTTT.

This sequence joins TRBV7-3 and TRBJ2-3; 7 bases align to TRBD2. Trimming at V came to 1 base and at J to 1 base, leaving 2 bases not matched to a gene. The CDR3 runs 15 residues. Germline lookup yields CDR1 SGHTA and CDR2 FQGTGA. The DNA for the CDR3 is TGTGCCAGCAGCTTAAGGCTAGCGGGCACAGATACGCAGTATTTT. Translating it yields CASSLRLAGTDTQYF.

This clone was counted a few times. This CDR3 reads CASSVLQETQYF. The CDR3, as DNA: TGTGCCAGCAGCGTCCTTCAAGAGACCCAGTACTTC. This chain uses TRBV28 with TRBJ2-5; D is ambiguous. CDR1 and CDR2 from the germline V gene are MDHEN and SYDVKM. CDR3 length: 12 amino acids. With 6 bases removed from V and 2 bases from J, the gap between germline ends came to 7 bases.

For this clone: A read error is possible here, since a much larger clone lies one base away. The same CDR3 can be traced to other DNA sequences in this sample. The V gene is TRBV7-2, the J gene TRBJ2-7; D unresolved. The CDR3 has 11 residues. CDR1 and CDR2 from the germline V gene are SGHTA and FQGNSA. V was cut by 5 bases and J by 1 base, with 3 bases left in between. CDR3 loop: CASSPSYEQYF. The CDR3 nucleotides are TGTGCCAGCAGCCCGTCCTACGAGCAGTACTTC.

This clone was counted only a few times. The CDR3 DNA is TGCGCCAGCAGCCAAGTAGCGGCTTATGGCACCGGGGAGCTGTTTTTT. The encoded protein is CASSQVAAYGTGELFF. The rearrangement links TRBV4-3 to TRBJ2-2; D may be TRBD2 (6 bases). V lost 1 base and J 4 bases, leaving 13 bases between the germline ends. From germline, CDR1 is LGHNA and CDR2 YSLEER. CDR3 size: 16 residues.

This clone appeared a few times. The CDR3 DNA reads as TGTGCCAGCAGCTCGGGGCGGGAGGACGAGCAGTACTTC. This translates into CASSSGREDEQYF. This sequence joins TRBV7-9 and TRBJ2-7, with 8 nucleotides matching TRBD2. V lost 4 bases to trimming and J lost 5 bases; unmatched junction nucleotides: 4. The CDR3 is made up of 13 amino acids. Germline CDR1 SEHNR, CDR2 FQNEAQ (reference sequence).

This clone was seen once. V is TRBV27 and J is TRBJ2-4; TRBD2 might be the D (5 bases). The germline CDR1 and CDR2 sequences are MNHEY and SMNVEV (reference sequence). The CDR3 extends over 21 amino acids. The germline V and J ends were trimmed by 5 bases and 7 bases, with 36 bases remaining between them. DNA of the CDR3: TGTGCCAGCAGTCCTCGTAACGGGCCGTCGACCGCACTAGGAGGTCGGAACATTCAGTACTTC. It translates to CASSPRNGPSTALGGRNIQYF.

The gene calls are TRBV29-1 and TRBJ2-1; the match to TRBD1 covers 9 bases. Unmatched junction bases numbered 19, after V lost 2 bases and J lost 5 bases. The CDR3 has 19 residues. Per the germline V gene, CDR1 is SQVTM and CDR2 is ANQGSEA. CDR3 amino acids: CSVELLIPGTGIRNNEQFF. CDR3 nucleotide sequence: TGCAGCGTTGAATTACTAATTCCCGGGACAGGGATAAGGAACAATGAGCAGTTCTTC.

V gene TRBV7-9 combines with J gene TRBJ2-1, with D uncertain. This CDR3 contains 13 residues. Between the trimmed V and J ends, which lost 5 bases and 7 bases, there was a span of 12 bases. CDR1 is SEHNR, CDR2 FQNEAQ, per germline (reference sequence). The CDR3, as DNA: TGTGCCAGCAGCCCTGAAGTAGGGAATGAGCAGTTCTTC. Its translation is CASSPEVGNEQFF.

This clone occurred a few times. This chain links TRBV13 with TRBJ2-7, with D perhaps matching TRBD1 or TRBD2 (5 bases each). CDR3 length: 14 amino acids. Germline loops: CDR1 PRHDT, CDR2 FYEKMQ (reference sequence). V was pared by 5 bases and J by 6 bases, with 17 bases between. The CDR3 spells CASSPLGTAGEQYF. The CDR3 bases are TGTGCCAGCAGCCCCCTAGGGACGGCGGGCGAGCAGTACTTC.